This T cell receptor (beta chain) comes out of a study of beta chain features in type 1 diabetes listed by TCRdb under 2018. General notes on the study: Mean age, gender distribution, total cell number and subset yield were not different between patients and healthy donors. Regulatory and stem cell-like memory subsets were obtained from only 8 patients and roughly 8 healthy donors, while naive and central memory subsets were obtained from all 28 donors. A total of 90 million to 120 million sorted cells were examined across all samples, and a strong correlation was observed between cell number per subset and RNA yield. In the study, recently diagnosed type 1 diabetes patients and matched healthy donors were compared on the TCRB repertoires of their sorted circulating CD4+ T cell subsets.

The High Capacity cDNA Reverse Transcription Kit was used to reverse transcribe all of the isolated RNA, meaning that expressed TCRB transcripts were what got sequenced. Deep immunoSEQ sequencing was applied to naive, central memory and regulatory T cell samples, giving an average of roughly 3.6 million total reads per sample. Sorted cells were lysed in RLT buffer, and RNA was extracted using DNase-treated RNeasy Micro or Mini kits according to cell number. Each cell subset was processed separately to prevent cross-contamination, with patient and healthy donor samples processed together. Using the immunoSEQ multiplex PCR, TCRB sequences were amplified from cDNA into 87-bp fragments spanning the CDR3 region. The amplicons were sequenced using the Illumina HiSeq platform. In the original analysis: PCR bias was corrected computationally using synthetic template baselines, and reads within Hamming distance 2 were collapsed, with unmergeable singletons discarded. Reads were aligned against IMGT so that V, D and J genes, CDR3 length and insertions or deletions at six rearrangement sites could be assigned. Within each subset, clonotype counts were normalized to sorted cell number, after which true diversity and Gini coefficients were computed with the tcR R package. The overlap coefficient, calculated on TCRB nucleotide sequences, was used to quantify repertoire sharing. As a proxy for the pre-selection repertoire, out-of-frame TCRB sequences from naive cells were analyzed. In TCRdb, the immuneACCESS table is reduced to in-frame sequences with V and J assigned. These tables do not hold every clone; where another copy was compared, an unresolved V gene accounts for under half, and the others remain unexplained. V and J calls and clone size are those listed in that table; D and trimming were worked out from the DNA. Across this sample there are a few hundred thousand clones, with around 15% seen only once. The top ten clonotypes cover more than 0.075% of the sample.

This clone has a handful of counts. The clone's antigen remains unknown. No much larger clone is present one base from it, and per-base qualities are unavailable. Beyond this particular receptor, the publication reports: Sequencing cDNA rather than genomic DNA could over-represent highly expressing activated cells, although activation and CD3 levels did not differ between groups. PCR might favor shorter templates, but patient and control samples were amplified and corrected together, so any skew would affect both groups equally. A moderate but significant shortening of TCRB CDR3 length was observed in type 1 diabetes patients in all four CD4+ subsets. Fewer insertions and more nucleotide deletions at VDJ recombination sites were observed in patients with type 1 diabetes, implying thymic rearrangement abnormalities. Because small numbers of individuals were included in the HLA sub-analyses, any influence of HLA type on TCRB rearrangement was left unresolved. Naive, central memory and regulatory TCRB repertoires appeared to be more similar among patients than among healthy donors.

The CDR3, from cysteine to phenylalanine, totals 14 residues. Just CDR3 DNA is preserved here, 42 bases in frame from base 1. The V end loses 4 bases and the J end loses 8 bases, and a stretch of 16 bases separates them. The CDR1 and CDR2 encoded by the germline V gene are SGDLS and YYNGEE. Each donor gave one peripheral blood draw, about 110 mL on average, collected into heparinised tubes. Naive, central memory, regulatory and stem cell-like memory CD4+ T cells were sorted on a BD FACSAria II using a panel including CD45RO, CCR7, CD25, CD127, CD95 and CD27. A purity above 95% was achieved for all sorted populations. PBMCs were isolated right away by Lymphoprep density gradient centrifugation and were stained directly, without culture. So that batch effects would be minimized, each experiment stained and sorted samples in pairs, pairing one healthy donor with one patient.

Sequenced sample: naive CD4+ T cells from blood. The sample's cell subset or site label is to be understood as: true naive CD4+ T cells. The chain is assembled from TRBV9 and TRBJ2-1; the D segment could be TRBD2, given 6 matching bases. This sequence originates from a man aged 30-40 years with type 1 diabetes. The sequenced DNA is TGTGCCAGCAGCTCGGGACTGGGGCGGGATGAGCAGTTCTTC. Its translation reads: CASSSGLGRDEQFF.